The rows below give T cell receptor beta chains drawn from one sample of a study of early T cells in non-severe SARS-CoV-2 infection. MiXCR was run by TCRdb on the 5' RACE reads, yielding one entry per CDR3 protein. The sample contains about 39,000 distinct CDR3 sequences, roughly 5% of which appear only once. Specimen: whole blood. The receptors were sampled from an adult who was a healthcare worker with PCR-confirmed SARS-CoV-2 infection or an uninfected control (not recorded which). CDR3s include the opening cysteine and the closing phenylalanine or tryptophan. A D gene is named only where the DNA matches it firmly. Some rows have no size entry. The others give once, few or many, or a class for an expanded clone.

DNA: TGTGCCAGCAGTTTAGTTCTGACAGCCTATGGCTACACCTTC
CDR3: CASSLVLTAYGYTF
D: NA
size: many
J: TRBJ1-2
V: TRBV12-3/TRBV12-4

DNA: TGTGCCAGCAGCTTCCTGGGGGGGACTGAAGCTTTCTTT
CDR3: CASSFLGGTEAFF
D: NA
size: many
J: TRBJ1-1
V: TRBV7-9

DNA: TGTGCCAGCAGGCCTATGACTAGCGGGAGCTCCTACGAGCAGTACTTC
CDR3: CASRPMTSGSSYEQYF
D: TRBD2
size: few
J: TRBJ2-7
V: TRBV6-1

DNA: TGCGCCAGCAGCCCCAGAGAAGCGGGGGCACAGAACACCGGGGAGCTGTTTTTT
CDR3: CASSPREAGAQNTGELFF
D: TRBD2
size: NA
J: TRBJ2-2
V: TRBV4-1

DNA: TGTGCCAGCAGCATAACTACTGGGGCTGGAGCCCCCCAGTACTTC
CDR3: CASSITTGAGAPQYF
D: NA
size: NA
J: TRBJ2-5
V: TRBV7-2

DNA: TGCAGTGCTAGACGGATCGCCGCCGATACGCAGTATTTT
CDR3: CSARRIAADTQYF
D: NA
size: NA
J: TRBJ2-3
V: TRBV20-1

DNA: TGTGCCAGCAGCAATCAGCGGGAGCAGTACTTC
CDR3: CASSNQREQYF
D: NA
size: many
J: TRBJ2-7
V: TRBV3-1

DNA: TGTGCCAGCAGCTTAGTCTCCCGTGACCTTGATTTT
CDR3: CASSLVSRDLDF
D: NA
size: NA
J: TRBJ2-3
V: TRBV7-2

DNA: TGTGCCAGCGCAACCGGGCCATCGGCCGGAAACACCATATATTTT
CDR3: CASATGPSAGNTIYF
D: NA
size: many
J: TRBJ1-3
V: TRBV3-1

DNA: TGTGCCAGCAGCCGGGACAGTATCTATGGCTACACCTTC
CDR3: CASSRDSIYGYTF
D: TRBD1
size: few
J: TRBJ1-2
V: TRBV7-9

DNA: TGTGCCAGCACCCCTGGCCCCGGAATGAGGGAGCAGTACTTC
CDR3: CASTPGPGMREQYF
D: NA
size: few
J: TRBJ2-7
V: TRBV11-2

DNA: TGCAGCGTTGAAGGGGGGAACACTGAAGCTTTCTTT
CDR3: CSVEGGNTEAFF
D: NA
size: many
J: TRBJ1-1
V: TRBV29-1

DNA: TGTGCCAGCAAACAAGAAATTGAAGCTTTCTTT
CDR3: CASKQEIEAFF
D: NA
size: NA
J: TRBJ1-1
V: TRBV19

DNA: TGTGCCAGCAGCCCTGGGACCACTGAAGCTTTCTTT
CDR3: CASSPGTTEAFF
D: NA
size: many
J: TRBJ1-1
V: TRBV7-8

DNA: TGTGCCAGCTCACCACCCGGACTAGTCGAATACAATGAGCAGTTCTTC
CDR3: CASSPPGLVEYNEQFF
D: TRBD2
size: many
J: TRBJ2-1
V: TRBV18

DNA: TGTGCCAGCAGCCGGATAGCTAGCGGGGTCAACAATGAGCAGTTCTTC
CDR3: CASSRIASGVNNEQFF
D: TRBD2
size: many
J: TRBJ2-1
V: TRBV7-2

DNA: TGCGCCAGCAGTCGGAACAACCCAGATACGCAGTATTTT
CDR3: CASSRNNPDTQYF
D: NA
size: many
J: TRBJ2-3
V: TRBV10-1

DNA: TGTGCCAGCAGCCCGATTGGGAATGAGCAGTTCTTC
CDR3: CASSPIGNEQFF
D: NA
size: NA
J: TRBJ2-1
V: TRBV6-6

DNA: TGTGCCAGCAGTTATACAGGGATAGGTGGCTACACCTTC
CDR3: CASSYTGIGGYTF
D: NA
size: many
J: TRBJ1-2
V: TRBV11-2

DNA: TGTGCCAGCAGCCCCCTGGACCAGAGGAATGAGCAGTTCTTC
CDR3: CASSPLDQRNEQFF
D: NA
size: medium-sized
J: TRBJ2-1
V: TRBV14

DNA: TGCAGTGCTAGTAGACAGACAAACACTGAAGCTTTCTTT
CDR3: CSASRQTNTEAFF
D: NA
size: many
J: TRBJ1-1
V: TRBV20-1

DNA: TGCGCCAGCAGCTTAGCGGACAGAGGATCACCGGGGGATACGCAGTATTTT
CDR3: CASSLADRGSPGDTQYF
D: NA
size: many
J: TRBJ2-3
V: TRBV5-1

DNA: TGTGCCAGCAGCCCCCACAGCGTAGCGGGGAACACCGGGGAGCTGTTTTTT
CDR3: CASSPHSVAGNTGELFF
D: TRBD2
size: NA
J: TRBJ2-2
V: TRBV6-2/TRBV6-3

DNA: TGTGCCAGCAGTGGGACTAGCGGGGGCACAGATACGCAGTATTTT
CDR3: CASSGTSGGTDTQYF
D: TRBD2
size: many
J: TRBJ2-3
V: TRBV6-4

DNA: TGCAGTGCTAAACAGGGCAAATCACCCCTCCACTTT
CDR3: CSAKQGKSPLHF
D: NA
size: many
J: TRBJ1-6
V: TRBV20-1

DNA: TGCAGTGCTAGAGATGGGCGGGTTTATAGCAATCAGCCCCAGCATTTT
CDR3: CSARDGRVYSNQPQHF
D: NA
size: many
J: TRBJ1-5
V: TRBV20-1

DNA: TGTGCCAGCACCTTACTGCTGAACACTGAAGCTTTCTTT
CDR3: CASTLLLNTEAFF
D: NA
size: few
J: TRBJ1-1
V: TRBV6-2/TRBV6-3

DNA: TGCAGTGCCCTTGCAATGGGCCCCCTGGGGGGCTACACCTTC
CDR3: CSALAMGPLGGYTF
D: NA
size: many
J: TRBJ1-2
V: TRBV20-1

DNA: TGTGCCTGGAAGGGAAGCGGTTCCTACGAGCAGTACTTC
CDR3: CAWKGSGSYEQYF
D: NA
size: few
J: TRBJ2-7
V: TRBV30

DNA: TGTGCCAGCAGTTTATCTACCGTCCCCTACGAGCAGTACTTC
CDR3: CASSLSTVPYEQYF
D: NA
size: many
J: TRBJ2-7
V: TRBV27

DNA: TGTGCCAGCAGTTTGCGGGATAGGAACACCGGGGAGCTGTTTTTT
CDR3: CASSLRDRNTGELFF
D: NA
size: many
J: TRBJ2-2
V: TRBV28

DNA: TGTGCCAGCAGGACCGGGACAGGGAGAGCCGGGGAGCTGTTTTTT
CDR3: CASRTGTGRAGELFF
D: TRBD1
size: many
J: TRBJ2-2
V: TRBV6-1

DNA: TGTGCCAGCAGCTTAGGTACAAATGAGCAGTTCTTC
CDR3: CASSLGTNEQFF
D: NA
size: few
J: TRBJ2-1
V: TRBV7-6

DNA: TGTGCCAGCAGCTCGCCGCGTACGAACACCGGGGAGCTGTTTTTT
CDR3: CASSSPRTNTGELFF
D: NA
size: few
J: TRBJ2-2
V: TRBV7-3

DNA: TGCGCCAGCAGTGAGTACAGGTCGAACACCGGGGAGCTGTTTTTT
CDR3: CASSEYRSNTGELFF
D: NA
size: NA
J: TRBJ2-2
V: TRBV10-1

DNA: TGTGCCAGCAGGAGGGACAGCGGCTACGAGCAGTACTTC
CDR3: CASRRDSGYEQYF
D: TRBD1
size: many
J: TRBJ2-7
V: TRBV2

DNA: TGCGCCAGCAGCGACGGAGCTAGCACAGATACGCAGTATTTT
CDR3: CASSDGASTDTQYF
D: NA
size: NA
J: TRBJ2-3
V: TRBV5-1

DNA: TGTGCCAGCAGTCGGGCGTTCACTGAAGCTTTCTTT
CDR3: CASSRAFTEAFF
D: NA
size: NA
J: TRBJ1-1
V: TRBV12-3/TRBV12-4

DNA: TGTGCCAGCAGTCGTAGTCTTGGGGAGACCCAGTACTTC
CDR3: CASSRSLGETQYF
D: NA
size: many
J: TRBJ2-5
V: TRBV2

DNA: TGTGCCAGCAGACTGACTAGCGGGCGCACAGATACGCAGTATTTT
CDR3: CASRLTSGRTDTQYF
D: TRBD2
size: NA
J: TRBJ2-3
V: TRBV6-1

DNA: TGTGCCAGCAGGCCTACTCGGGGATCGGACACCGGGGAGCTGTTTTTT
CDR3: CASRPTRGSDTGELFF
D: NA
size: many
J: TRBJ2-2
V: TRBV7-8

DNA: TGTGCCAGCAGCTGCCGAAAGGGACTAGCTGAAGAGACCCAGTACTTC
CDR3: CASSCRKGLAEETQYF
D: TRBD2
size: NA
J: TRBJ2-5
V: TRBV11-2

DNA: TGTGCCAGCTCGCTACAGGGCTCTGGGGCCAACGTCCTGACTTTC
CDR3: CASSLQGSGANVLTF
D: NA
size: NA
J: TRBJ2-6
V: TRBV18

DNA: TGTGCCAGCAGTCCAGGACAGAGGGGGGCCAAAAACATTCAGTACTTC
CDR3: CASSPGQRGAKNIQYF
D: NA
size: many
J: TRBJ2-4
V: TRBV6-6

DNA: TGTGCCAGCACGCCGCAGGGTGAGGGTGGCTACACCTTC
CDR3: CASTPQGEGGYTF
D: NA
size: NA
J: TRBJ1-2
V: TRBV19

DNA: TGTGCCAGCTCACCACCCATGGTCTACGAGCAGTACTTC
CDR3: CASSPPMVYEQYF
D: NA
size: many
J: TRBJ2-7
V: TRBV18

DNA: TGTGCCAGCAGTCCCGGGGGGAGCACAGATACGCAGTATTTT
CDR3: CASSPGGSTDTQYF
D: TRBD2
size: many
J: TRBJ2-3
V: TRBV12-3/TRBV12-4

DNA: TGTGCCAGCAGCTTGTGGGGACAGGGGGTCAGCACCGGGGAGCTGTTTTTT
CDR3: CASSLWGQGVSTGELFF
D: TRBD1
size: NA
J: TRBJ2-2
V: TRBV5-6

DNA: TGTGCCAGCAGCGTAGGTGGGGTACAGCCCCAGCATTTT
CDR3: CASSVGGVQPQHF
D: NA
size: many
J: TRBJ1-5
V: TRBV9

DNA: TGCGCCAGCAGCTTGGGAACAGGGCCGCAAGAGACCCAGTACTTC
CDR3: CASSLGTGPQETQYF
D: NA
size: many
J: TRBJ2-5
V: TRBV5-1

DNA: TGTGCCAGCAGTTATAGCGGGAGGCTCTCCTACGAGCAGTACTTC
CDR3: CASSYSGRLSYEQYF
D: TRBD2
size: NA
J: TRBJ2-7
V: TRBV27